The rows below give T cell receptor beta chains drawn from one sample of a study of cytomegalovirus exposure and HLA in healthy donors. Profiling relied on immunoSEQ multiplex PCR, and the TCRdb table lists in-frame clones only, not all of them. The sample totals some 75,000 clones. Source material: PBMCs. The receptors stem from a female donor in good health and CMV-seropositive. Each CDR3 is given with its conserved first and last residue. D genes are given only for firm matches.

J | V | D | CDR3 | DNA
TRBJ2-7 | TRBV4-3 | NA | CASSQTRSAYEQYF | TGCGCCAGCAGCCAAACAAGGAGCGCCTACGAGCAGTACTTC
TRBJ2-5 | TRBV7-8 | TRBD1 | CASSPPGQGLPKDF | TGTGCCAGCAGCCCTCCGGGACAGGGGCTCCCAAAGGACTTC
TRBJ1-5 | TRBV7-2 | NA | CASSMDSSNQPQHF | TGTGCCAGCAGCATGGACAGTAGCAATCAGCCCCAGCATTTT
TRBJ2-7 | TRBV30 | NA | CAVAFYGGTRYYEQYF | TGTGCCGTCGCTTTTTACGGAGGGACCAGATACTACGAGCAGTACTTC
TRBJ1-1 | TRBV7-8 | TRBD1 | CASSRGQVGGTEAFF | TGTGCCAGCAGCCGAGGACAGGTTGGGGGGACTGAAGCTTTCTTT
TRBJ1-3 | TRBV4-2 | NA | CASSHPSGSGNTIYF | TGTGCCAGCAGCCACCCTTCCGGGAGTGGAAACACCATATATTTT
TRBJ2-7 | TRBV7-6 | TRBD1 | CASSLATGTGAYEQYF | TGTGCCAGCAGCTTAGCAACCGGGACAGGGGCCTACGAGCAGTACTTC
TRBJ2-2 | TRBV7-3 | TRBD1 | CASSRQGSTGELFF | TGTGCCAGCAGCCGACAGGGAAGCACCGGGGAGCTGTTTTTT
TRBJ1-6 | TRBV15 | NA | CATSRGKDTYNSPLHF | TGTGCCACCAGCAGAGGGAAAGACACCTATAATTCACCCCTCCACTTT
TRBJ1-6 | TRBV27 | TRBD1 | CASSWDSDSPLHF | TGTGCCAGCAGTTGGGACAGCGATTCACCCCTCCACTTT
TRBJ1-5 | TRBV28 | TRBD1 | CASSIRDRATF | TGTGCCAGCAGTATCCGGGACAGGGCGACTTTT
TRBJ2-2 | TRBV6-5 | NA | CASSPGIGLFF | TGTGCCAGCAGTCCCGGGATTGGGCTGTTTTTT
TRBJ1-1 | TRBV7-2 | TRBD1 | CASSRQGFNTEAFF | TGTGCCAGCAGCCGACAGGGTTTTAACACTGAAGCTTTCTTT